This T cell receptor beta chain is from a study of cytomegalovirus exposure and HLA in healthy donors. The study's findings and limits: Per published reports, the classifier diagnosed cytomegalovirus status with high specificity and sensitivity. In vitro data verified three CMV-associated chains as specific for CMV antigens. First-cohort TCR clusters tended to co-occur in the 120 or so validation repertoires, a later analysis found.

This table comes from immunoSEQ multiplex PCR, and its TCRdb copy is limited to in-frame clones, with some not included. This table holds about 240,000 clones, about 83% found once. The germline V gene encodes CDR1 MDHEN and CDR2 SYDVKM. This CDR3 spans 13 amino acids. V lost 6 bases, J lost 13 bases, and 11 bases stayed unmatched. Comment on this clone: Its antigen is not known.

The TCR sequence derives from a young man in good health and CMV-seronegative. Sequenced sample: PBMCs. The chain employs TRBV28 and TRBJ1-1, with 10 bases that match TRBD1. The CDR3 nucleotides read TGTGCCAGCAGATTCCGGGACAGGGGATTTGGTTTCTTT. As protein: CASRFRDRGFGFF. Together with reference TRBV28 and TRBJ1-1, the CDR3 gives the full variable domain: DVKVTQSSRYLVKRTGEKVFLECVQDMDHENMFWYRQDPGLGLRLIYFSYDVKMKEKGDIPEGYSVSREKKERFSLILESASTNQTSMYLCASRFRDRGFGFFGQGTRLTVV.